This record covers a single TCR beta chain. The antigen remains undetermined. This sample stems from a study of cytomegalovirus exposure and HLA in healthy donors. Study-wide findings and caveats: Certain sequence variants were highly shared and formed a cluster, and this cluster was likely a sequencing artifact.

Germline V lookup: CDR1 LGHNA, CDR2 YSLEER. The length of the CDR3 is 15 residues. The trim removed 0 bases at V and 7 bases at J, leaving 6 bases unmatched. PCR used 60 Vbeta primers and 13 Jbeta primers. Measured with immunoSEQ multiplex PCR; TCRdb has only the in-frame clones, and not every one. The sample shows 250,000 to 350,000 clones, 70% to 90% of them seen only once. The receptor comes from a man aged 40-50 years in good health and CMV-seropositive. V and J are TRBV4-3 and TRBJ2-7; the match to TRBD2 covers 10 bases. The sample comprised PBMCs. The CDR3 coding sequence is TGCGCCAGCAGCCAAGACGGCCTAGCGGGAGAGGAGCAGTACTTC. Amino acids: CASSQDGLAGEEQYF.